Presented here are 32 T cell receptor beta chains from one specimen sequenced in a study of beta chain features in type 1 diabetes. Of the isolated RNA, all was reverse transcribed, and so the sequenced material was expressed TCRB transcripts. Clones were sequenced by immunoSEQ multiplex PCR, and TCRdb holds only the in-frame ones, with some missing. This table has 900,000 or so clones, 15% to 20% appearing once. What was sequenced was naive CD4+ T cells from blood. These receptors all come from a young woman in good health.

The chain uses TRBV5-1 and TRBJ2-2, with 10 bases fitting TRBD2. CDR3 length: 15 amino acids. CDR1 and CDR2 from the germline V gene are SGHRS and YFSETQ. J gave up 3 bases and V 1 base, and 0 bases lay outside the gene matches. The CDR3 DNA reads TGCGCCAGCAGCTTGACTAGCGGGGACACCGGGGAGCTGTTTTTT. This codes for CASSLTSGDTGELFF. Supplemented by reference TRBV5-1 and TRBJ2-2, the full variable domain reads KAGVTQTPRYLIKTRGQQVTLSCSPISGHRSVSWYQQTPGQGLQFLFEYFSETQRNKGNFPGRFSGRQFSNSRSEMNVSTLELGDSALYLCASSLTSGDTGELFFGEGSRLTVL.

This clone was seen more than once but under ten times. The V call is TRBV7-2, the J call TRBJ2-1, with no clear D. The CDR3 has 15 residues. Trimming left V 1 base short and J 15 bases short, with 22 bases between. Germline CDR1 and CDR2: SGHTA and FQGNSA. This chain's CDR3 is CASSLVATPPTWSFF. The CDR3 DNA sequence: TGTGCCAGCAGCTTAGTCGCGACGCCCCCGACTTGGTCGTTCTTC.

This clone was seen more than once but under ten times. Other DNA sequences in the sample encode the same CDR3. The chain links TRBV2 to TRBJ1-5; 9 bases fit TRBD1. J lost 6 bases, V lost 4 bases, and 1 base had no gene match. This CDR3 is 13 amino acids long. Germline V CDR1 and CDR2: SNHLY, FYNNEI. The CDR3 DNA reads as TGTGCCAGCAGTGGACAGGGGGGTCAGCCCCAGCATTTT. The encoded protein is CASSGQGGQPQHF.

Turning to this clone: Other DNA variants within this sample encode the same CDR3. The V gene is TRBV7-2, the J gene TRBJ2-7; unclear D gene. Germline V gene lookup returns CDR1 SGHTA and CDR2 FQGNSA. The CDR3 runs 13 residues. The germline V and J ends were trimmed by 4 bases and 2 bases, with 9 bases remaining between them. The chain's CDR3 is CASSSSAAYEQYF. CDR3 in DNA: TGTGCCAGCAGCTCCTCGGCCGCCTACGAGCAGTACTTC.

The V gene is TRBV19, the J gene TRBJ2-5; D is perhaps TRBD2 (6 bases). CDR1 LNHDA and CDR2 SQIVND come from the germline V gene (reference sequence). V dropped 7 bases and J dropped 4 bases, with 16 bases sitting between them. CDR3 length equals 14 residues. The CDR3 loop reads CASNRGGTGETQYF. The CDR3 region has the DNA TGTGCCAGTAATAGGGGCGGGACGGGAGAGACCCAGTACTTC.

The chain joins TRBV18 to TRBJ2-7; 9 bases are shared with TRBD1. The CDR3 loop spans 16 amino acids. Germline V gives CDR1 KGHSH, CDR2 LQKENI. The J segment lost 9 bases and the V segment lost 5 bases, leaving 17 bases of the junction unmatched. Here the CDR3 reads CASSSQKQGAIVPQYF. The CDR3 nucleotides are TGTGCCAGCTCATCCCAAAAACAGGGGGCGATAGTTCCGCAGTACTTC.

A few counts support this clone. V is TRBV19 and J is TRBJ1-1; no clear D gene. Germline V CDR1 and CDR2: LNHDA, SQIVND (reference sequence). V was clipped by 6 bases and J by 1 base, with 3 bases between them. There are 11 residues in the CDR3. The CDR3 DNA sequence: TGTGCCAGTAGATCGAACACTGAAGCTTTCTTT. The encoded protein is CASRSNTEAFF.

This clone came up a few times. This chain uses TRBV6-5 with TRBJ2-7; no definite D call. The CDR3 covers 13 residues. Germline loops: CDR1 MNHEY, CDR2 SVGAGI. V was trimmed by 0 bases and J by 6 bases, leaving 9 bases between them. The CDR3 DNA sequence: TGTGCCAGCAGTTACTCTGCGTCGGGCGAGCAGTACTTC. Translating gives CASSYSASGEQYF.

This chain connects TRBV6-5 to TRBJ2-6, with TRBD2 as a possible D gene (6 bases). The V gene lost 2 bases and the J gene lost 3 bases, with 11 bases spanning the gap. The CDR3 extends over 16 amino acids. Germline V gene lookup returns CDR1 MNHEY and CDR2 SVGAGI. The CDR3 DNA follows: TGTGCCAGCAGTTACCTTCAGGGAGGTGGGGCCAACGTCCTGACTTTC. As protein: CASSYLQGGGANVLTF.

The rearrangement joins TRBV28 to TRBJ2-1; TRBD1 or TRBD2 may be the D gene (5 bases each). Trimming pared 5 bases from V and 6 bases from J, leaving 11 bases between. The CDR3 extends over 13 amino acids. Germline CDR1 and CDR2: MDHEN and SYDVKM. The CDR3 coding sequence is TGTGCCAGCAGTGGGGCGGGTGCCAATGAGCAGTTCTTC. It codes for CASSGAGANEQFF. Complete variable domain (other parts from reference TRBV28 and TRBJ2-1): DVKVTQSSRYLVKRTGEKVFLECVQDMDHENMFWYRQDPGLGLRLIYFSYDVKMKEKGDIPEGYSVSREKKERFSLILESASTNQTSMYLCASSGAGANEQFFGPGTRLTVL.

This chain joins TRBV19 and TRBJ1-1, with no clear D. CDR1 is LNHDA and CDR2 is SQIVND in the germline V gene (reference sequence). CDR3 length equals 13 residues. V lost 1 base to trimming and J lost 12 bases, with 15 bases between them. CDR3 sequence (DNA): TGTGCCAGTAGTATAGTTCCGAGGACTAAAACTTTCTTT. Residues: CASSIVPRTKTFF.

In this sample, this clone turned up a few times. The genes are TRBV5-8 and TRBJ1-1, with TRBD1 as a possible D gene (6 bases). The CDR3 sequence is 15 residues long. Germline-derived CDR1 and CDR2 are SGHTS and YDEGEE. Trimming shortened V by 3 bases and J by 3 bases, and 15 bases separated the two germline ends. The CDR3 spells CASSSFRGGDTEAFF. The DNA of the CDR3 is TGTGCCAGCAGCTCTTTTCGGGGGGGCGACACTGAAGCTTTCTTT.

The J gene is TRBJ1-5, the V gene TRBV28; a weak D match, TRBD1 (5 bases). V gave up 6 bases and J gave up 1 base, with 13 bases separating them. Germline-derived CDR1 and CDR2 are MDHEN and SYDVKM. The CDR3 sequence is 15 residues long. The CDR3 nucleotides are TGTGCCAGCAGACAGGTCCTGGGGAGCAATCAGCCCCAGCATTTT. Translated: CASRQVLGSNQPQHF.

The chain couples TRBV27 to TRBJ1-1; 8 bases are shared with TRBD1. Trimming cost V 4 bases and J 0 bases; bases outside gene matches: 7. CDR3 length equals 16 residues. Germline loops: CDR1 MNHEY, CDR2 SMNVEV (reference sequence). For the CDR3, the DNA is TGTGCCAGCAGTTCAGGGGGCGCGCGGTTGAACACTGAAGCTTTCTTT. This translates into CASSSGGARLNTEAFF.

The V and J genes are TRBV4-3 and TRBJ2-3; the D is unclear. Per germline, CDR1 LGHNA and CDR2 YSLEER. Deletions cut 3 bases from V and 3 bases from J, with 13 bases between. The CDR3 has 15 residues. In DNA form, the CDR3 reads TGCGCCAGCAGCCAGAAACGAGTGGAGACAGATACGCAGTATTTT. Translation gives CASSQKRVETDTQYF.

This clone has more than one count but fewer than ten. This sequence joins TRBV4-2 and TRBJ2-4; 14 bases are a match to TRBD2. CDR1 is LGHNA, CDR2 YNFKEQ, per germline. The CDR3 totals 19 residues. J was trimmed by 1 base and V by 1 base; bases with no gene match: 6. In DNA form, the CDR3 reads TGTGCCAGCAGCCAAGGACTAGCGGGAGGGTTTGGTGCCAAAAACATTCAGTACTTC. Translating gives CASSQGLAGGFGAKNIQYF.

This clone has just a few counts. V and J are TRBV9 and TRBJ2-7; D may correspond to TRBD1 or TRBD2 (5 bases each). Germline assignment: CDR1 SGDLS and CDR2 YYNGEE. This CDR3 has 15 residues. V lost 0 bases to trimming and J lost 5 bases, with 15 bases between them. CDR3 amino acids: CASSVGGFGTDEQYF. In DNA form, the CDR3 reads TGTGCCAGCAGCGTAGGAGGTTTCGGGACCGACGAGCAGTACTTC.

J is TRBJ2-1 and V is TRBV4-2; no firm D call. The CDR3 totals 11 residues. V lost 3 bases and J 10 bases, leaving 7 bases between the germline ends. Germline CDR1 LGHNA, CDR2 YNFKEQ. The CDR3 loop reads CASSQREEQFF. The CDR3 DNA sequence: TGTGCCAGCAGCCAGCGAGAGGAGCAGTTCTTC.

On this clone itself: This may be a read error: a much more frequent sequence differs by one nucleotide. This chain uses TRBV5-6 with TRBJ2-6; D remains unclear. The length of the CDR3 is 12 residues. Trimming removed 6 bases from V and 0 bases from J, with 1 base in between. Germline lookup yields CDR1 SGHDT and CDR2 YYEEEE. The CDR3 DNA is TGTGCCAGCACCTCTGGGGCCAACGTCCTGACTTTC. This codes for CASTSGANVLTF. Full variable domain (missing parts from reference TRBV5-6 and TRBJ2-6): DAGVTQSPTHLIKTRGQQVTLRCSPKSGHDTVSWYQQALGQGPQFIFQYYEEEERQRGNFPDRFSGHQFPNYSSELNVNALLLGDSALYLCASTSGANVLTFGAGSRLTVL.

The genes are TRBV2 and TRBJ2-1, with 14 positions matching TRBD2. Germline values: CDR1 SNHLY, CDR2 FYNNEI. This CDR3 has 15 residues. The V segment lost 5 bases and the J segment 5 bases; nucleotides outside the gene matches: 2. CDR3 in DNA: TGTGCCAGCAGTCGGACTAGCGGGAGGCACAATGAGCAGTTCTTC. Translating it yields CASSRTSGRHNEQFF.

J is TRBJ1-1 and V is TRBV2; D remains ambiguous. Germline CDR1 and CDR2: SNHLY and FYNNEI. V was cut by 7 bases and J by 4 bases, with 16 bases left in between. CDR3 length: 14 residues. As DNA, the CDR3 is TGTGCCAGCAAGGAACAGTCTTCGAGCACTGAAGCTTTCTTT. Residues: CASKEQSSSTEAFF.

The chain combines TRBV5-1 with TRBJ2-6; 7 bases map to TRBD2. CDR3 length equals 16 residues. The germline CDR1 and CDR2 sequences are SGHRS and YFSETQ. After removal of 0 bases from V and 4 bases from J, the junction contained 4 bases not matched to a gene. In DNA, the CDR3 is TGCGCCAGCAGCTTGGCCGGGGGGATCGGGGCCAACGTCCTGACTTTC. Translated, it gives CASSLAGGIGANVLTF.

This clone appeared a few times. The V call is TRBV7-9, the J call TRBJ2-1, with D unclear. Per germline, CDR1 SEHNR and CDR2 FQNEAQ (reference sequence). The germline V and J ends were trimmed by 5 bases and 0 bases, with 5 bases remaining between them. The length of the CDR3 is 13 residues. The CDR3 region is CASSISSYNEQFF. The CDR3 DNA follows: TGTGCCAGCAGCATCAGCTCCTACAATGAGCAGTTCTTC.

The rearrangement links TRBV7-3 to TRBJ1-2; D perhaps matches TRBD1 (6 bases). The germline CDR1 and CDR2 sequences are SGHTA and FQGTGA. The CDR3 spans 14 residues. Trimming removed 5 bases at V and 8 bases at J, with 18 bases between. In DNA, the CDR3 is TGTGCCAGCAGCACTACAGGGACGTCGCGCGGCTACACCTTC. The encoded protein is CASSTTGTSRGYTF.

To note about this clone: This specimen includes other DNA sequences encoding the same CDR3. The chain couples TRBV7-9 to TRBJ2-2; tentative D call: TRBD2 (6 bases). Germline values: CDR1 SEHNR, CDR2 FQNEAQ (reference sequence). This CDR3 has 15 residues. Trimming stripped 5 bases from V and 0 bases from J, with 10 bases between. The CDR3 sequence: CASSPRTTNTGELFF. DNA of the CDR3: TGTGCCAGCAGCCCGAGGACTACGAACACCGGGGAGCTGTTTTTT.

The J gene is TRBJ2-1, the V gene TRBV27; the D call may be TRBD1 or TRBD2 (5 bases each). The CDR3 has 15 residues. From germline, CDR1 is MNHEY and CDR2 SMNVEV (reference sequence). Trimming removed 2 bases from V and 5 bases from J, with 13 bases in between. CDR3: CASSLRWGINNEQFF. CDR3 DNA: TGTGCCAGCAGTTTAAGGTGGGGGATTAACAATGAGCAGTTCTTC.

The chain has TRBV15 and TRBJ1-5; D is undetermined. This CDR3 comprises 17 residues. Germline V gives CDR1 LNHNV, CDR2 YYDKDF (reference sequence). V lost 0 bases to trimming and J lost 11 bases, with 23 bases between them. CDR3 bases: TGTGCCACCAGCAGAGATCAAAGGGCAGGAAATATCAGTACCCAGCATTTT. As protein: CATSRDQRAGNISTQHF.

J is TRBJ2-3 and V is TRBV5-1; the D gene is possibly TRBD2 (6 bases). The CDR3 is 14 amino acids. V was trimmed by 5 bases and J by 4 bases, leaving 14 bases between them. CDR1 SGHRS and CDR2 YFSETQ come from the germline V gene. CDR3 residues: CASSVREEADTQYF. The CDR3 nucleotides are TGCGCCAGCAGTGTCAGGGAGGAGGCAGATACGCAGTATTTT.

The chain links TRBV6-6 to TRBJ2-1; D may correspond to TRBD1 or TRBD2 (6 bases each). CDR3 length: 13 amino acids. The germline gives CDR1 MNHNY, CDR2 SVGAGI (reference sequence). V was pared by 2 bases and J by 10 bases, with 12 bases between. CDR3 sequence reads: CASSYHGGGEQFF. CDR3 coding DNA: TGTGCCAGCAGTTACCACGGGGGCGGGGAGCAGTTCTTC.

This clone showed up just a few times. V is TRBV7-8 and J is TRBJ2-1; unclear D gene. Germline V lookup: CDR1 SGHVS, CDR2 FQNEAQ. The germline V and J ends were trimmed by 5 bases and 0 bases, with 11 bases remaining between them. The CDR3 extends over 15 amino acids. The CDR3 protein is CASSPDTSSYNEQFF. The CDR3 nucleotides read TGTGCCAGCAGCCCCGACACGAGCTCCTACAATGAGCAGTTCTTC.

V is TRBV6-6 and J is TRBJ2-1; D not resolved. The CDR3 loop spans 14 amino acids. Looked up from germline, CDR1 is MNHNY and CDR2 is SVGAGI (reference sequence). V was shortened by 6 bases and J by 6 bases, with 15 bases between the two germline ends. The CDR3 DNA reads TGTGCCAGCAGACACGACCCAAACCCCAATGAGCAGTTCTTC. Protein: CASRHDPNPNEQFF.

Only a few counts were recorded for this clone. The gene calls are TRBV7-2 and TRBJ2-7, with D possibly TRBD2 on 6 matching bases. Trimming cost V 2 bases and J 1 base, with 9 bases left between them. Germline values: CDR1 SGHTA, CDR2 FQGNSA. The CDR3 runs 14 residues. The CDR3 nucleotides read TGTGCCAGCAGCTTACTAGCGCAGTCCTACGAGCAGTACTTC. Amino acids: CASSLLAQSYEQYF.